A selection of T cell receptor beta chains follows, all from one sample in a study of CXCR3-negative and CXCR3-positive naive CD8 T cells. Each CDR3 protein gets one entry in TCRdb, which reprocessed the 5' RACE reads and gives no DNA. Its table lists tens of thousands of distinct CDR3 sequences. The material sequenced was naive CXCR3- CD8+ T cells from blood. The origin of the receptors is a human donor in good health. Some clones in this sample may be carry-over from other donors' samples. The CDR3 runs from the conserved cysteine through the conserved F or W. The order of the fields is CDR3 protein, V gene, J gene, CDR3 length.

cdr3_aa: CASSLAGKGGDHEQYF; v_call: TRBV7-9; j_call: TRBJ2-7; cdr3_length: 16
cdr3_aa: CASREGQGGNQPQHF; v_call: TRBV28; j_call: TRBJ1-5; cdr3_length: 15
cdr3_aa: CASSWASGSGANVLTF; v_call: TRBV6-1; j_call: TRBJ2-6; cdr3_length: 16
cdr3_aa: CASSLSGSPDTQYF; v_call: TRBV7-9; j_call: TRBJ2-3; cdr3_length: 14
cdr3_aa: CASSPWRQGRTDTQYF; v_call: TRBV18; j_call: TRBJ2-3; cdr3_length: 16
cdr3_aa: CASSPGPEQYF; v_call: TRBV6-6; j_call: TRBJ2-7; cdr3_length: 11
cdr3_aa: CSVVSEGYEQYF; v_call: TRBV29-1; j_call: TRBJ2-7; cdr3_length: 12
cdr3_aa: CSVAFYSGTGDGYTF; v_call: TRBV29-1; j_call: TRBJ1-2; cdr3_length: 15
cdr3_aa: CASSQVQDHYGYTF; v_call: TRBV4-2; j_call: TRBJ1-2; cdr3_length: 14
cdr3_aa: CASSFEQGGFLEQFF; v_call: TRBV7-9; j_call: TRBJ2-1; cdr3_length: 15
cdr3_aa: CASSLASTSRYNEQFF; v_call: TRBV7-9; j_call: TRBJ2-1; cdr3_length: 16
cdr3_aa: CSAGGLLSYNEQFF; v_call: TRBV29-1; j_call: TRBJ2-1; cdr3_length: 14
cdr3_aa: CSARDGSGRPYEQYF; v_call: TRBV20-1; j_call: TRBJ2-7; cdr3_length: 15
cdr3_aa: CASSLEAIIAQETQYF; v_call: TRBV5-1; j_call: TRBJ2-5; cdr3_length: 16
cdr3_aa: CASSLAGKSRDTQYF; v_call: TRBV7-9; j_call: TRBJ2-3; cdr3_length: 15
cdr3_aa: CASDVQGVNTDTQYF; v_call: TRBV9; j_call: TRBJ2-3; cdr3_length: 15
cdr3_aa: CASSLTGYQYNEQFF; v_call: TRBV28; j_call: TRBJ2-1; cdr3_length: 15
cdr3_aa: CASSPPVSTDTQYF; v_call: TRBV11-3; j_call: TRBJ2-3; cdr3_length: 14
cdr3_aa: CASTDQGANTEAFF; v_call: TRBV6-6; j_call: TRBJ1-1; cdr3_length: 14
cdr3_aa: CASSTEASKNIQYF; v_call: TRBV5-6; j_call: TRBJ2-4; cdr3_length: 14
cdr3_aa: CASSLFSGSAYEQYF; v_call: TRBV5-1; j_call: TRBJ2-7; cdr3_length: 15
cdr3_aa: CATSREQTPSYEQYF; v_call: TRBV15; j_call: TRBJ2-7; cdr3_length: 15
cdr3_aa: CASSGRDGNYGYTF; v_call: TRBV12-3/TRBV12-4; j_call: TRBJ1-2; cdr3_length: 14
cdr3_aa: CASSLGLAGRGQSEAFF; v_call: TRBV7-8; j_call: TRBJ1-1; cdr3_length: 17
cdr3_aa: CASSLGDRLYEQYF; v_call: TRBV28; j_call: TRBJ2-7; cdr3_length: 14
cdr3_aa: CASSGRGVNEQFF; v_call: TRBV7-9; j_call: TRBJ2-1; cdr3_length: 13
cdr3_aa: CAWTASGDEQFF; v_call: TRBV30; j_call: TRBJ2-1; cdr3_length: 12
cdr3_aa: CASSLWTGTSYNEQFF; v_call: TRBV12-3/TRBV12-4; j_call: TRBJ2-1; cdr3_length: 16
cdr3_aa: CASSQLDRYSYEQYF; v_call: TRBV27; j_call: TRBJ2-7; cdr3_length: 15
cdr3_aa: CATSRTGDGFYEQYF; v_call: TRBV15; j_call: TRBJ2-7; cdr3_length: 15
cdr3_aa: CASSLGAGTTPTSLEQYF; v_call: TRBV7-6; j_call: TRBJ2-7; cdr3_length: 18
cdr3_aa: CASSYTVVEWDYGYTF; v_call: TRBV6-5; j_call: TRBJ1-2; cdr3_length: 16